The following is a T cell receptor (beta chain) sequence with its context. Its antigen is unknown. Second-dose timings of about 4 or about 12 weeks were pooled. CDR1 MNHEY and CDR2 SVGEGT come from the germline V gene. Trimming shortened V by 6 bases and J by 0 bases, and 14 bases separated the two germline ends. The CDR3 extends over 15 amino acids. Only in-frame clones appear in the TCRdb table, and some are missing; sequencing was by immunoSEQ multiplex PCR. Here the sample spans around 200,000 clones, 85% to 90% being singletons. The sample comes from a study of T cell responses to AZD1222 COVID-19 vaccine. Study-wide results and limits: Across spike, vaccine-associated CD4 TCRs were found, dominant at 160-218 and 743-854. Sampling captured repertoires only after the peak T cell response.

Sequenced here: peripheral blood, sampled 28 days after the second AZD1222 dose. The TCR sequence derives from an adult who received the AZD1222 COVID-19 vaccine. V gene TRBV6-2 or TRBV6-3 combines with J gene TRBJ1-2; D gene uncertain. CDR3 sequence (DNA): TGTGCCAGCAGCCCGGCCCAAAGAGCTAACTATGGCTACACCTTC. Protein: CASSPAQRANYGYTF.